The rows below give T cell receptor beta chains drawn from one sample of a study of blood T cell repertoires in COVID-19. TCRdb's copy holds only in-frame clones and misses some; the assay was immunoSEQ multiplex PCR. Seen here are about 270,000 clones, under 90% observed once, and the top ten hold roughly 1.8%. The sample taken for sequencing was PBMCs or T cells enriched from blood (not recorded which). The receptors come from a woman aged 60-75 years who had recovered from COVID-19. Both conserved end residues are part of each CDR3. Fields, in order: D gene, clone size, V gene, J gene, CDR3 DNA, CDR3 protein. D genes are given only for firm matches. For some rows the clone size is stated as once, few or many, or as a class when expanded; others skip it.

-	-	TRBV6-5	TRBJ2-1	TGTGCCAGCAGTTACTCGATACAGGGACATGAGCAGTTCTTC	CASSYSIQGHEQFF
-	-	TRBV19	TRBJ1-2	TGTGCCAGTAGTATAGTTTTGGCGGATGGCTACACCTTC	CASSIVLADGYTF
-	-	TRBV20-1	TRBJ2-3	TGCAGTGCTAGAAGCGTAGATACGCAGTATTTT	CSARSVDTQYF
TRBD1	-	TRBV19	TRBJ2-2	TGTGCCAGTAGTCAAACAGGGGGGTTCGCCGGGGAGCTGTTTTTT	CASSQTGGFAGELFF
-	many	TRBV5-5	TRBJ1-2	TGTGCCAGCAGGGGCGCGGGGGCGTATGGCTATGGCTACACCTTC	CASRGAGAYGYGYTF
TRBD2	-	TRBV4-1	TRBJ2-3	TGCGCCAGCAGCCTCCGGGATGCGGGAGCCACAGATACGCAGTATTTT	CASSLRDAGATDTQYF
-	-	TRBV28	TRBJ1-1	TGTGCCAGCAGTTTACCCCTCACTGAAGCTTTCTTT	CASSLPLTEAFF
-	-	TRBV5-1	TRBJ1-5	TGCGCCAGCAGCTTGAGCGGGACACTCAATCAGCCCCAGCATTTT	CASSLSGTLNQPQHF
TRBD1	-	TRBV10-3	TRBJ1-6	TGTGCCATCAGTGAGTCTGTTACAGGGGGGAATTCACCCCTCCACTTT	CAISESVTGGNSPLHF
-	-	TRBV15	TRBJ2-1	TGTGCCACCAGCAGACCTAGTGCATCCTACAATGAGCAGTTCTTC	CATSRPSASYNEQFF
-	-	TRBV7-2	TRBJ2-7	TGTGCCAGCAGCACTCCCGAAACTTCGCCGCAGTACTTC	CASSTPETSPQYF